Each of the 21 T cell receptor beta chains below was sequenced from the same sample in a study of identical twins. TCRdb itself ran the 5' RACE reads through MiXCR, one entry per CDR3 protein. The sample gives some 1,600,000 distinct CDR3 sequences, less than 40% of which show up once; under 0.35% is in the top ten. The specimen sequenced was cord blood. Receptors originate from a newborn girl in good health.

Remarks on this clonotype: This could be a read error, since a much larger clone is one nucleotide away. V and J are TRBV4-2 and TRBJ2-6; D gene uncertain. Trimming pared 0 bases from V and 1 base from J, leaving 4 bases between. Germline-derived CDR1 and CDR2 are LGHNA and YNFKEQ. This CDR3 comprises 15 residues. CDR3 residues: CASSQEQSGANVLTF. Here the CDR3 DNA reads TGTGCCAGCAGCCAAGAGCAGTCTGGGGCCAACGTCCTGACTTTC.

Points on this clonotype: A much more abundant neighbour one base away suggests this may be a read error. The rearrangement joins TRBV20-1 to TRBJ2-7, with D maybe TRBD1 (6 bases). The germline CDR1 and CDR2 sequences are DFQATT and SNEGSKA (reference sequence). CDR3 length: 10 amino acids. The CDR3 nucleotides read TGCATAGTAGGACAGAACGGGCAGTACTTC. This sequence encodes CIVGQNGQYF.

The chain employs TRBV29-1 and TRBJ2-4; D is undetermined. The length of the CDR3 is 12 residues. The V end was cut by 4 bases, the J end by 4 bases, with 8 bases between. In germline, CDR1 is SQVTM, CDR2 ANQGSEA. CDR3 sequence (DNA): TGCAGCGTTGGTTACGGGAAAAACATTCAGTACTTC. Translating it yields CSVGYGKNIQYF.

The V call is TRBV5-1, the J call TRBJ1-4; maybe TRBD1 (5 bases). Trimming shortened V by 4 bases and J by 6 bases, and 16 bases separated the two germline ends. CDR1 is SGHRS, CDR2 YFSETQ, per germline. The CDR3 consists of 15 residues. The CDR3 is CASSMIGGADEKLFF. In DNA, the CDR3 is TGCGCCAGCAGCATGATCGGAGGGGCGGATGAAAAACTGTTTTTT.

Only a few counts were recorded for this clonotype. This sequence joins TRBV3-1 and TRBJ1-2; no clear D gene. V shed 0 bases and J shed 4 bases, with 6 bases lying between them. CDR1 and CDR2 from the germline V gene are LGHDT and YNNKEL (reference sequence). The CDR3 has 13 amino acids. The CDR3 sequence is CASSQDHGYGYTF. The CDR3 DNA reads TGTGCCAGCAGCCAAGATCACGGCTATGGCTACACCTTC.

The sample holds one count of this clonotype. The V and J genes are TRBV6-1 and TRBJ1-1, with D uncertain. V lost 10 bases and J 10 bases, leaving 22 bases between the germline ends. CDR3 length: 13 residues. Per germline, CDR1 MNHNS and CDR2 SASEGT. This chain's CDR3 is CANSREPGPGAFF. CDR3 nucleotide sequence: TGTGCCAACTCCCGGGAGCCTGGCCCAGGAGCTTTCTTT.

This rearrangement joins TRBV29-1 to TRBJ2-1; TRBD2 matches 9 bases. The CDR3 totals 13 residues. The V gene end was trimmed by 6 bases and the J gene end by 4 bases; junction bases not matched to a gene: 4. Germline CDR1 SQVTM, CDR2 ANQGSEA. CDR3 loop: CSVASGTYNEQFF. The CDR3 coding sequence is TGCAGCGTCGCTAGCGGGACTTACAATGAGCAGTTCTTC.

The rearrangement uses TRBV20-1 and TRBJ2-1; TRBD2 is a possible D gene (6 bases). From germline, CDR1 is DFQATT and CDR2 SNEGSKA (reference sequence). The CDR3 extends over 14 amino acids. Between the trimmed V and J ends, which lost 3 bases and 2 bases, there was a span of 11 bases. In nucleotides, the CDR3 is TGCAGTGCTAGGGTAGCGGTAACCTACAATGAGCAGTTCTTC. This gives the protein CSARVAVTYNEQFF.

This clonotype was detected many times. One end of the junction fails to match germline, which may point to a read error. The rearrangement joins TRBV12-3 or TRBV12-4 to TRBJ2-7; D is uncertain. This CDR3 is built from 12 residues. The CDR3 reads CASSLGRYEQYF. CDR3 coding DNA: TGTGCCAGCAGCTTAGGCCGCTACGAGCAGTACTTC.

The chain combines TRBV12-3 or TRBV12-4 with TRBJ2-2; 12 bases fit TRBD2. The V gene end was trimmed by 2 bases and the J gene end by 7 bases; junction bases not matched to a gene: 2. This CDR3 has 15 amino acids. The CDR3 here is CASSLRTSGNGELFF. CDR3 in DNA: TGTGCCAGCAGTTTACGGACTAGCGGGAACGGGGAGCTGTTTTTT.

The chain uses TRBV27 and TRBJ1-2; D not resolved. V lost 6 bases and J 4 bases, leaving 15 bases between the germline ends. The CDR3 runs to 14 residues. The germline V gene encodes CDR1 MNHEY and CDR2 SMNVEV (reference sequence). CDR3: CASSPRRTSYGYTF. The CDR3 DNA reads as TGTGCCAGCAGCCCCCGGAGAACTAGCTATGGCTACACCTTC.

This clonotype was detected only a few times. This chain uses TRBV28 with TRBJ1-4; D unresolved. CDR1 and CDR2 (germline): MDHEN, SYDVKM. V was cut by 4 bases and J by 4 bases, with 10 bases left in between. The CDR3 has 14 amino acids. CDR3 sequence (DNA): TGTGCCAGCAGTTCCGTTAGCCGTAATGAAAAACTGTTTTTT. This gives the protein CASSSVSRNEKLFF. Based on the CDR3 plus reference TRBV28 and TRBJ1-4, the full variable domain is DVKVTQSSRYLVKRTGEKVFLECVQDMDHENMFWYRQDPGLGLRLIYFSYDVKMKEKGDIPEGYSVSREKKERFSLILESASTNQTSMYLCASSSVSRNEKLFFGSGTQLSVL.

This clonotype was seen at least ten times. The genes are TRBV29-1 and TRBJ2-1, with 7 bases fitting TRBD2. The CDR3 length is 14 residues. With 4 bases clipped from V and 0 bases from J, the junction kept 3 bases outside the gene matches. CDR1 and CDR2 (germline): SQVTM, ANQGSEA. The CDR3 DNA reads TGCAGCGTTGTGGGGGAGGGCTCCTACAATGAGCAGTTCTTC. Residues: CSVVGEGSYNEQFF.

This clonotype showed up just a few times. The chain employs TRBV10-3 and TRBJ2-7, with 9 bases that match TRBD2. Germline V gives CDR1 ENHRY, CDR2 SYGVKD. With V trimmed by 2 bases and J by 0 bases, 2 bases remained unmatched. The length of the CDR3 is 15 residues. CDR3 in DNA: TGTGCCATCAGTGAGCGGACTAGCGTCTCCTACGAGCAGTACTTC. As protein: CAISERTSVSYEQYF.

With respect to this clonotype: The junction departs from the called germline gene at one end, perhaps through a read error. This chain joins TRBV4-2 and TRBJ2-1; 7 positions match TRBD2. Looked up from germline, CDR1 is LGHNA and CDR2 is YNFKEQ. The CDR3 is 15 amino acids. CDR3 DNA: TGTGCCGGCAGCCAGGGCCGGGACTACTACAATGAGCAGTTCTTC. Amino acid sequence: CAGSQGRDYYNEQFF.

V gene TRBV21-1 combines with J gene TRBJ1-2. TRBV21-1 is listed as a pseudogene. The CDR3 is 13 residues long. The CDR3: CASKQTLLHGYTF. CDR3 sequence (DNA): TGTGCCAGCAAGCAGACCCTTCTACATGGCTACACCTTC.

The chain joins TRBV20-1 to TRBJ2-1, with 14 bases lining up with TRBD2. The V gene end was trimmed by 6 bases and the J gene end by 12 bases; junction bases not matched to a gene: 7. This CDR3 has 13 residues. Germline CDR1 is DFQATT and CDR2 is SNEGSKA (reference sequence). CDR3: CSAPGLAGVGQFF. CDR3 in DNA: TGCAGTGCGCCGGGACTAGCGGGAGTAGGGCAGTTCTTC.

This clonotype was picked up a small number of times. The chain combines TRBV7-9 with TRBJ2-1, with D possibly being TRBD2 (5 bases). The V and J ends lost 3 bases and 6 bases respectively, with 15 bases between them. The CDR3 sequence is 15 residues long. Looked up from germline, CDR1 is SEHNR and CDR2 is FQNEAQ (reference sequence). The CDR3, as DNA: TGTGCCAGCAGCTTGGCCCCAGGCGGGTCCAATGAGCAGTTCTTC. It specifies CASSLAPGGSNEQFF.

The chain joins TRBV25-1 to TRBJ2-1, with 15 bases fitting TRBD2. CDR3 length equals 16 residues. Germline loops: CDR1 MGHDK, CDR2 SYGVNS. J lost 7 bases, V lost 6 bases, and 7 bases had no gene match. The chain's CDR3 is CASRAGTSGGLNEQFF. The CDR3 DNA sequence: TGTGCCAGCAGAGCGGGGACTAGCGGGGGGTTGAATGAGCAGTTCTTC.

This clonotype was counted between two and nine times. The chain couples TRBV27 to TRBJ1-6, with 8 bases that match TRBD1. The CDR3 is 16 residues long. Per germline, CDR1 MNHEY and CDR2 SMNVEV (reference sequence). With V trimmed by 2 bases and J by 6 bases, 6 bases remained unmatched. The CDR3 sequence: CASSLVSDRANSPLHF. In DNA, the CDR3 is TGTGCCAGCAGTTTAGTTTCGGACAGGGCTAATTCACCCCTCCACTTT.

The chain combines TRBV4-2 with TRBJ1-1; D perhaps matches TRBD1 (6 bases). Germline CDR1 reads LGHNA; CDR2 reads YNFKEQ. V was trimmed by 2 bases and J by 1 base, leaving 8 bases between them. There are 14 residues in the CDR3. CDR3 in DNA: TGTGCCAGCAGCCAACAGGGGACGAACACTGAAGCTTTCTTT. Translation gives CASSQQGTNTEAFF.